Each of the 32 T cell receptor beta chains below was sequenced from the same sample in a study of beta chain features in type 1 diabetes. The study, taken as a whole, reports: TCRB CDR3 length was moderately but significantly reduced in all four CD4+ subsets of Type 1 diabetes patients.

Expressed TCRB transcripts were sequenced because the entire RNA isolate underwent reverse transcription. TCRdb's table, derived via immunoSEQ multiplex PCR, lists solely in-frame clones and lacks some. The table shows about 170,000 clones, with 6% to 9% occurring only once. These TCRs' antigens remain unknown. The sequencing sample was made of central memory CD4+ T cells from blood. Source of these receptors: a man younger than 35 with type 1 diabetes.

This clone was counted a few times. The chain joins TRBV7-2 to TRBJ2-5, with D possibly being TRBD1 (5 bases). The CDR3 has 11 amino acids. The V end lost 8 bases, the J end lost 5 bases, and 9 bases lay between the germline ends. Germline loops: CDR1 SGHTA, CDR2 FQGNSA. The CDR3 nucleotides read TGTGCCAGCGGAAGGGGTGAGACCCAGTACTTC. Translation gives CASGRGETQYF.

The chain is built from TRBV30 and TRBJ1-4; D may be TRBD1 (6 bases). Germline V gene data show CDR1 as GTSNPN and CDR2 as SVGIG (reference sequence). V dropped 5 bases and J dropped 8 bases, with 15 bases sitting between them. The CDR3 has 13 amino acids. The CDR3, as DNA: TGTGCCTGGGCGACAGGCCGGAGGGAAAAACTGTTTTTT. Translating it yields CAWATGRREKLFF.

The V call is TRBV15, the J call TRBJ2-7; TRBD2 agrees at 9 bases. The CDR3 has 19 residues. Germline V gene lookup returns CDR1 LNHNV and CDR2 YYDKDF (reference sequence). Trimming cost V 0 bases and J 1 base; bases outside gene matches: 13. The CDR3: CATSRDLSSGASPSYEQYF. CDR3 DNA: TGTGCCACCAGCAGAGATCTGTCTAGCGGGGCGTCCCCGTCCTACGAGCAGTACTTC.

Written as DNA, the CDR3 is TGTGCCAGCAGTGGTATCAACACAGGGCTCTACGAGCAGTACTTC. Its translation is CASSGINTGLYEQYF. The chain couples TRBV25-1 to TRBJ2-7; D is perhaps TRBD1 (6 bases). Germline V gene sequence: CDR1 MGHDK, CDR2 SYGVNS. CDR3 length: 15 amino acids. Trimming took off 4 bases at V and 3 bases at J, with 16 bases between the two ends.

This clone was observed a few times. The J gene is TRBJ2-5, the V gene TRBV30; no clear D gene. The CDR3 sequence is 13 residues long. Deletions cut 1 base from V and 5 bases from J, with 11 bases between. Germline V gives CDR1 GTSNPN, CDR2 SVGIG (reference sequence). CDR3 in DNA: TGTGCCTGGAGTGCCGGCGGAGCGGAGACCCAGTACTTC. It specifies CAWSAGGAETQYF.

The chain joins TRBV2 to TRBJ2-1, with TRBD2 identical over 12 bases. CDR1 is SNHLY, CDR2 FYNNEI, per germline. The CDR3 loop spans 15 amino acids. V gave up 6 bases and J gave up 8 bases; unmatched junction bases: 8. The CDR3 DNA reads TGTGCCAGCAGCCCAGGACTAGCGGGACCCCATGAGCAGTTCTTC. This gives the protein CASSPGLAGPHEQFF.

The V call is TRBV7-8, the J call TRBJ2-1; 8 nucleotides agree with TRBD2. Germline loops: CDR1 SGHVS, CDR2 FQNEAQ. The J segment lost 14 bases and the V segment lost 7 bases, leaving 10 bases of the junction unmatched. CDR3 size: 12 residues. The CDR3 loop reads CASTARAGDKFF. CDR3 nucleotides: TGTGCCAGCACCGCCCGAGCGGGAGACAAGTTCTTC.

Only a few counts were recorded for this clone. The J gene is TRBJ2-5, the V gene TRBV7-2; D might be TRBD1 (7 bases). Trimming shortened V by 5 bases and J by 5 bases, and 21 bases separated the two germline ends. The CDR3 has 16 residues. Germline CDR1 reads SGHTA; CDR2 reads FQGNSA. CDR3 sequence reads: CASSGGPGTVGETQYF. The CDR3 DNA follows: TGTGCCAGCAGCGGAGGGCCCGGGACAGTAGGCGAGACCCAGTACTTC.

This clone was observed many times. This chain links TRBV19 with TRBJ2-1; 9 positions match TRBD2. Trimming at V came to 4 bases and at J to 8 bases, leaving 3 bases not matched to a gene. CDR3 length: 13 residues. Germline V gene sequence: CDR1 LNHDA, CDR2 SQIVND (reference sequence). The DNA for the CDR3 is TGTGCCAGTAGTACGGGACTAGCAGATGAGCAGTTCTTC. Translated: CASSTGLADEQFF.

The chain carries TRBV4-3 and TRBJ1-2; 7 bases align to TRBD1. The CDR3 has 15 amino acids. The J segment lost 4 bases and the V segment lost 2 bases, leaving 7 bases of the junction unmatched. Germline assignment: CDR1 LGHNA and CDR2 YSLEER. For the CDR3, the DNA is TGCGCCAGCAGCCAACAGGGGGACTTAGGCTATGGCTACACCTTC. It codes for CASSQQGDLGYGYTF.

This clone was seen more than once but under ten times. This sequence joins TRBV7-9 and TRBJ1-2; D call uncertain. This CDR3 region has 12 residues. Germline assignment: CDR1 SEHNR and CDR2 FQNEAQ (reference sequence). Trimming stripped 4 bases from V and 3 bases from J, with 6 bases between. CDR3 residues: CASSSGDYGYTF. Written as DNA, the CDR3 is TGTGCCAGCAGCTCCGGGGACTATGGCTACACCTTC.

V is TRBV6-1 and J is TRBJ2-5, with unresolved D. The CDR3 runs to 12 residues. Trimming took 1 base from V and 9 from J, leaving 9 bases between them. Per germline, CDR1 MNHNS and CDR2 SASEGT. Here the CDR3 reads CASSEGDLPQYF. The CDR3 nucleotides read TGTGCCAGCAGTGAAGGAGATTTGCCCCAGTACTTC.

This clone was recorded at least ten times. Germline is not matched at one junction end, which may reflect a read error. This chain connects TRBV2 to TRBJ2-6; TRBD2 is a possible D gene (5 bases). The CDR3 is 16 residues long. Germline CDR1 reads SNHLY; CDR2 reads FYNNEI. In DNA, the CDR3 is TGTGCCAGCAGGGAAGGACGGGGAGCTGGGGCCAACGTCCTGACTTTC. This gives the protein CASREGRGAGANVLTF.

The chain recombines TRBV30 with TRBJ1-3; a weak D match, TRBD1 (6 bases). The CDR3 length is 15 residues. Germline lookup yields CDR1 GTSNPN and CDR2 SVGIG (reference sequence). Trimming took off 2 bases at V and 4 bases at J, with 15 bases between the two ends. CDR3 sequence: CAWSRKPDRGNTIYF. DNA for the CDR3: TGTGCCTGGAGTCGAAAACCGGACAGAGGAAACACCATATATTTT.

The chain carries TRBV7-2 and TRBJ2-1; possibly TRBD1 for D (8 bases). This CDR3 spans 14 amino acids. The ends were cut back, 7 bases at V and 5 bases at J, with 15 bases in the middle. Looked up from germline, CDR1 is SGHTA and CDR2 is FQGNSA. This CDR3 is CASNGQGGHNEQFF. The CDR3 nucleotides are TGTGCCAGCAACGGACAGGGAGGGCACAATGAGCAGTTCTTC.

This clone was counted a few times. V gene TRBV7-9 combines with J gene TRBJ2-1; D perhaps matches TRBD1 (5 bases). The CDR3 spans 13 residues. With 1 base removed from V and 5 bases from J, the gap between germline ends came to 6 bases. Germline V CDR1 and CDR2: SEHNR, FQNEAQ (reference sequence). The CDR3 DNA reads as TGTGCCAGCAGCTTAGGACAGAACAATGAGCAGTTCTTC. It encodes CASSLGQNNEQFF.

There are a few counts of this clone. The J gene is TRBJ2-5, the V gene TRBV7-2; TRBD1 matches at 9 bases. This CDR3 contains 14 residues. V shed 5 bases and J 1 base; nucleotides not matched to a gene: 2. The germline CDR1 and CDR2 sequences are SGHTA and FQGNSA. Here the CDR3 DNA reads TGTGCCAGCAGCCAGGACAGGGGCCAAGAGACCCAGTACTTC. Its translation: CASSQDRGQETQYF.

This chain connects TRBV30 to TRBJ2-2; 8 bases are a match to TRBD1. In germline, CDR1 is GTSNPN, CDR2 SVGIG (reference sequence). CDR3 size: 15 residues. Unmatched junction bases numbered 8, after V lost 3 bases and J lost 5 bases. The CDR3 region is CAWRQGGTPTGELFF. The CDR3 nucleotides are TGTGCCTGGAGACAGGGGGGTACCCCAACCGGGGAGCTGTTTTTT.

This clone has a handful of counts. This chain links TRBV6-5 with TRBJ1-5; D ambiguous. The V gene lost 6 bases and the J gene lost 5 bases, with 17 bases spanning the gap. From germline, CDR1 is MNHEY and CDR2 SVGAGI. This CDR3 spans 15 amino acids. CDR3 residues: CASRTTSAGDQPQHF. CDR3 bases: TGTGCCAGCAGAACGACCTCGGCCGGAGATCAGCCCCAGCATTTT.

This clone has just a few counts. This chain joins TRBV7-2 and TRBJ1-1, with 8 positions matching TRBD1. CDR1 is SGHTA and CDR2 is FQGNSA in the germline V gene. The CDR3 runs to 13 residues. The V and J ends lost 4 bases and 11 bases, in that order; junction bases with no gene match: 9. The CDR3: CASSSNRGIGAFF. The DNA of the CDR3 is TGTGCCAGCAGCTCCAACAGGGGGATAGGGGCTTTCTTT.

In its sample, this clone was seen a few times. The V gene is TRBV18, the J gene TRBJ1-2, with D perhaps matching TRBD1 (5 bases). The length of the CDR3 is 15 residues. Per germline, CDR1 KGHSH and CDR2 LQKENI. With 2 bases removed from V and 2 bases from J, the gap between germline ends came to 12 bases. The CDR3 coding sequence is TGTGCCAGCTCACCAACTCCAGGGATGAACTATGGCTACACCTTC. It encodes CASSPTPGMNYGYTF.

J is TRBJ2-3 and V is TRBV7-9; D possibly corresponds to TRBD2 (5 bases). The CDR3 loop spans 14 amino acids. With 11 bases removed from V and 2 bases from J, the gap between germline ends came to 17 bases. The germline gives CDR1 SEHNR, CDR2 FQNEAQ (reference sequence). As DNA, the CDR3 is TGTGCCGTAGAGACGGAGGCCCACACAGATACGCAGTATTTT. Amino acids: CAVETEAHTDTQYF.

Points on this clone: The same CDR3 is also encoded by other DNA sequences in this sample. The V and J genes are TRBV5-1 and TRBJ1-5; 9 nucleotides line up with TRBD1. This CDR3 is 15 amino acids long. Per the germline V gene, CDR1 is SGHRS and CDR2 is YFSETQ. Losses at the gene ends were 4 bases for V and 4 bases for J; bases not matched to a gene: 6. The CDR3 DNA reads as TGCGCCAGCAGCCCCGACGGACAGGGGAATCAGCCCCAGCATTTT. As protein: CASSPDGQGNQPQHF. The full variable domain, its missing parts supplied by reference TRBV5-1 and TRBJ1-5, is KAGVTQTPRYLIKTRGQQVTLSCSPISGHRSVSWYQQTPGQGLQFLFEYFSETQRNKGNFPGRFSGRQFSNSRSEMNVSTLELGDSALYLCASSPDGQGNQPQHFGDGTRLSIL.

This chain joins TRBV28 and TRBJ2-1; the match to TRBD1 covers 9 bases. Germline V gene lookup returns CDR1 MDHEN and CDR2 SYDVKM. The CDR3 contains 16 residues. J was trimmed by 6 bases and V by 2 bases; bases with no gene match: 8. The CDR3 DNA sequence: TGTGCCAGCAGTTTAGGAGTACAGGGGGCACTCAATGAGCAGTTCTTC. Translation gives CASSLGVQGALNEQFF. Based on the CDR3 plus reference TRBV28 and TRBJ2-1, the full variable domain is DVKVTQSSRYLVKRTGEKVFLECVQDMDHENMFWYRQDPGLGLRLIYFSYDVKMKEKGDIPEGYSVSREKKERFSLILESASTNQTSMYLCASSLGVQGALNEQFFGPGTRLTVL.

The J gene is TRBJ2-1, the V gene TRBV7-2, with TRBD2 matching 12 bases. With V trimmed by 5 bases and J by 6 bases, 8 bases remained unmatched. Germline V gene sequence: CDR1 SGHTA, CDR2 FQGNSA. The CDR3 extends over 16 amino acids. CDR3 in amino acids: CASSPPTSGGLNEQFF. CDR3 bases: TGTGCCAGCAGCCCGCCGACTAGCGGGGGCCTCAATGAGCAGTTCTTC.

This clone was seen a handful of times. The chain uses TRBV10-3 and TRBJ1-4; TRBD1 matches 10 bases. The CDR3 has 14 residues. V lost 8 bases to trimming and J lost 8 bases; unmatched junction nucleotides: 8. Germline V CDR1 and CDR2: ENHRY, SYGVKD. In DNA form, the CDR3 reads TGTGCCATCCGCGGGGACAGGGGAGGGGAAAAACTGTTTTTT. Its protein is CAIRGDRGGEKLFF.

This chain links TRBV7-9 with TRBJ1-1; tentative D call: TRBD1 (5 bases). Germline CDR1 reads SEHNR; CDR2 reads FQNEAQ (reference sequence). This CDR3 is 12 amino acids long. V dropped 4 bases and J dropped 5 bases, with 8 bases sitting between them. This chain's CDR3 is CASSSRETEAFF. The DNA of the CDR3 is TGTGCCAGCAGCTCCAGGGAAACTGAAGCTTTCTTT.

The rearrangement uses TRBV6-5 and TRBJ1-1; the match to TRBD1 covers 7 bases. The CDR3 loop spans 15 amino acids. V lost 0 bases, J lost 3 bases, and 4 bases stayed unmatched. The germline V gene has CDR1 MNHEY and CDR2 SVGAGI. The CDR3 coding sequence is TGTGCCAGCAGTTACTCGACGGGGACAGACACTGAAGCTTTCTTT. This translates into CASSYSTGTDTEAFF.

This chain uses TRBV11-2 with TRBJ2-1; 7 bases match TRBD2. This CDR3 is 13 amino acids long. The J segment lost 5 bases and the V segment lost 4 bases, leaving 2 bases of the junction unmatched. Germline loops: CDR1 SGHAT, CDR2 FQNNGV. The CDR3 bases are TGTGCCAGCAGCTCGGGACTAAACAATGAGCAGTTCTTC. Its translation is CASSSGLNNEQFF.

This clone occurred a few times. J is TRBJ2-1 and V is TRBV5-6, with D possibly being TRBD2 (6 bases). The CDR3 is made up of 15 amino acids. From germline, CDR1 is SGHDT and CDR2 YYEEEE. Trimming took 0 bases from V and 0 from J, leaving 7 bases between them. The DNA of the CDR3 is TGTGCCAGCAGCTTGGGACTAGTCTCCTACAATGAGCAGTTCTTC. This sequence encodes CASSLGLVSYNEQFF. Looking up the rest from reference TRBV5-6 and TRBJ2-1 gives the full variable domain: DAGVTQSPTHLIKTRGQQVTLRCSPKSGHDTVSWYQQALGQGPQFIFQYYEEEERQRGNFPDRFSGHQFPNYSSELNVNALLLGDSALYLCASSLGLVSYNEQFFGPGTRLTVL.

This chain links TRBV10-3 with TRBJ2-2; D perhaps matches TRBD2 (6 bases). The CDR3 contains 13 residues. The V end was cut by 8 bases, the J end by 5 bases, with 12 bases between. CDR1 is ENHRY and CDR2 is SYGVKD in the germline V gene. CDR3 loop: CAICREWTGELFF. The CDR3 nucleotides are TGTGCCATCTGTCGGGAGTGGACCGGGGAGCTGTTTTTT.

A few counts support this clone. The chain has TRBV30 and TRBJ1-2; no clear D. Germline V gene data show CDR1 as GTSNPN and CDR2 as SVGIG (reference sequence). This CDR3 comprises 13 residues. V lost 1 base, J lost 8 bases, and 14 bases lay in between. The DNA of the CDR3 is TGTGCCTGGAGTGGTTTTGAGGGCGCGGGCTACACCTTC. Its translation is CAWSGFEGAGYTF.